These T cell receptor beta chains were read from a single sample in a study of blood T cell repertoires in COVID-19. Clones were sequenced by immunoSEQ multiplex PCR, and TCRdb holds only the in-frame ones, with some missing. Among a few hundred thousand clones listed, around nine tenths were seen once. The material sequenced was peripheral blood. The receptors derive from an older man with acute or convalescent COVID-19. The CDR3 runs from the conserved cysteine through the conserved F or W. The D gene is left open where the match is weak. Expanded clones get a size class; other rows say once, few or many, or leave the size out.

v_call: TRBV6-5; j_call: TRBJ1-4; d_call: TRBD1; clone_size: -; cdr3_aa: CASTPDRVVEKLFF; cdr3_nt: TGTGCCAGCACCCCCGACAGGGTGGTTGAAAAACTGTTTTTT
v_call: TRBV29-1; j_call: TRBJ2-7; d_call: -; clone_size: once; cdr3_aa: CSVQFGSSYEQYF; cdr3_nt: TGCAGCGTTCAGTTTGGGAGCTCCTACGAGCAGTACTTC
v_call: TRBV5-6; j_call: TRBJ1-2; d_call: -; clone_size: -; cdr3_aa: CASSTGHLHPNYGYTF; cdr3_nt: TGTGCCAGCAGCACGGGACACCTCCACCCCAACTATGGCTACACCTTC
v_call: TRBV2; j_call: TRBJ2-2; d_call: -; clone_size: once; cdr3_aa: CASSALRVVGELFF; cdr3_nt: TGTGCCAGCAGTGCCCTCCGGGTAGTCGGGGAGCTGTTTTTT
v_call: TRBV9; j_call: TRBJ2-5; d_call: TRBD2; clone_size: -; cdr3_aa: CASSVSGTRGGLETQYF; cdr3_nt: TGTGCCAGCAGCGTATCCGGGACTAGGGGGGGGTTGGAGACCCAGTACTTC
v_call: TRBV28; j_call: TRBJ2-1; d_call: TRBD1; clone_size: -; cdr3_aa: CASSIYRGSSYNEQFF; cdr3_nt: TGTGCCAGCAGTATCTACAGGGGGAGCTCCTACAATGAGCAGTTCTTC
v_call: TRBV6-2/TRBV6-3; j_call: TRBJ2-7; d_call: -; clone_size: -; cdr3_aa: CASSKTSTSYEQYF; cdr3_nt: TGTGCCAGCAGTAAAACTAGCACCTCCTACGAGCAGTACTTC
v_call: TRBV9; j_call: TRBJ2-7; d_call: -; clone_size: -; cdr3_aa: CASSVRGTSYEQYF; cdr3_nt: TGTGCCAGCAGCGTCCGGGGGACCTCCTACGAGCAGTACTTC
v_call: TRBV7-2; j_call: TRBJ1-5; d_call: -; clone_size: -; cdr3_aa: CASSLGGQGNQPQHF; cdr3_nt: TGTGCCAGCAGCTTAGGGGGGCAGGGCAATCAGCCCCAGCATTTT
v_call: TRBV28; j_call: TRBJ2-7; d_call: TRBD2; clone_size: many; cdr3_aa: CASSLGLAGGSYEQYF; cdr3_nt: TGTGCCAGCAGTTTAGGTCTAGCGGGGGGCTCCTACGAGCAGTACTTC
v_call: TRBV19; j_call: TRBJ1-5; d_call: -; clone_size: -; cdr3_aa: CASSIATATGANQPQHF; cdr3_nt: TGTGCCAGTAGTATTGCGACTGCGACAGGTGCCAATCAGCCCCAGCATTTT
v_call: TRBV7-3; j_call: TRBJ2-1; d_call: -; clone_size: few; cdr3_aa: CASSISDSDNEQFF; cdr3_nt: TGTGCCAGCAGCATTTCGGACAGTGACAATGAGCAGTTCTTC
v_call: TRBV28; j_call: TRBJ2-1; d_call: -; clone_size: few; cdr3_aa: CASSPRWRGGRGVEQFF; cdr3_nt: TGTGCCAGCAGTCCCCGATGGCGCGGAGGCAGGGGTGTTGAGCAGTTCTTC
v_call: TRBV9; j_call: TRBJ2-5; d_call: TRBD2; clone_size: -; cdr3_aa: CASSFSGGTHGTQYF; cdr3_nt: TGTGCCAGCAGTTTTAGCGGGGGGACCCATGGGACCCAGTACTTC
v_call: TRBV7-9; j_call: TRBJ1-6; d_call: -; clone_size: -; cdr3_aa: CASSSRASGNSPLHF; cdr3_nt: TGTGCCAGCAGCTCCCGGGCCTCGGGAAATTCACCCCTCCACTTT
v_call: TRBV5-1; j_call: TRBJ2-3; d_call: -; clone_size: -; cdr3_aa: CASSLVGGGGTDTQYF; cdr3_nt: TGCGCCAGCAGCTTGGTTGGGGGAGGCGGGACAGATACGCAGTATTTT
v_call: TRBV18; j_call: TRBJ1-4; d_call: -; clone_size: -; cdr3_aa: CASSDRSTNEKLFF; cdr3_nt: TGTGCCAGCTCCGACAGGTCAACTAATGAAAAACTGTTTTTT
v_call: TRBV28; j_call: TRBJ1-5; d_call: -; clone_size: -; cdr3_aa: CASSPAGNPQPQHF; cdr3_nt: TGTGCCAGCAGCCCGGCAGGGAATCCCCAGCCCCAGCATTTT
v_call: TRBV25-1; j_call: TRBJ1-4; d_call: -; clone_size: -; cdr3_aa: CASSEFRGKDEKLFF; cdr3_nt: TGTGCCAGCAGTGAATTTAGGGGAAAGGATGAAAAACTGTTTTTT
v_call: TRBV27; j_call: TRBJ1-1; d_call: TRBD1; clone_size: -; cdr3_aa: CASSWTGRTEAFF; cdr3_nt: TGTGCCAGCTCGTGGACAGGACGGACTGAAGCTTTCTTT
v_call: TRBV6-5; j_call: TRBJ2-3; d_call: -; clone_size: -; cdr3_aa: CASVGVNTDTQYF; cdr3_nt: TGTGCCAGCGTCGGGGTTAACACAGATACGCAGTATTTT
v_call: TRBV7-9; j_call: TRBJ2-1; d_call: TRBD1; clone_size: -; cdr3_aa: CASSSGQAAYNEQFF; cdr3_nt: TGTGCCAGCAGCTCGGGACAGGCGGCATACAATGAGCAGTTCTTC
v_call: TRBV19; j_call: TRBJ2-1; d_call: TRBD2; clone_size: -; cdr3_aa: CASSIFSGSSHEQFF; cdr3_nt: TGTGCCAGTAGTATTTTTAGCGGGAGCTCACATGAGCAGTTCTTC
v_call: TRBV19; j_call: TRBJ1-2; d_call: -; clone_size: few; cdr3_aa: CASTARAVYGYTF; cdr3_nt: TGTGCCAGTACTGCCAGGGCGGTCTATGGCTACACCTTC
v_call: TRBV7-3; j_call: TRBJ1-1; d_call: TRBD1; clone_size: -; cdr3_aa: CASSSTGVRDTEAFF; cdr3_nt: TGTGCCAGCAGCTCGACAGGGGTGCGGGACACTGAAGCTTTCTTT
v_call: TRBV28; j_call: TRBJ2-2; d_call: -; clone_size: -; cdr3_aa: CASSLRGITGELFF; cdr3_nt: TGTGCCAGCAGTTTGCGCGGAATTACCGGGGAGCTGTTTTTT
v_call: TRBV9; j_call: TRBJ1-2; d_call: -; clone_size: -; cdr3_aa: CASTGANYGYTF; cdr3_nt: TGTGCCAGCACAGGGGCTAACTATGGCTACACCTTC
v_call: TRBV5-6; j_call: TRBJ2-1; d_call: TRBD2; clone_size: -; cdr3_aa: CASSLTSGSRDEQFF; cdr3_nt: TGTGCCAGCAGCTTGACTAGCGGGAGTCGGGATGAGCAGTTCTTC
v_call: TRBV28; j_call: TRBJ2-7; d_call: -; clone_size: -; cdr3_aa: CASSSGTPPWEQYF; cdr3_nt: TGTGCCAGCAGTTCCGGGACACCGCCTTGGGAGCAGTACTTC
v_call: TRBV6-5; j_call: TRBJ1-1; d_call: -; clone_size: -; cdr3_aa: CASSRGMNTEAFF; cdr3_nt: TGTGCCAGCAGTAGGGGGATGAACACTGAAGCTTTCTTT
v_call: TRBV6-5; j_call: TRBJ1-1; d_call: TRBD1; clone_size: -; cdr3_aa: CASSITGGNTEAFF; cdr3_nt: TGTGCCAGCAGCATAACAGGGGGGAACACTGAAGCTTTCTTT
v_call: TRBV5-4; j_call: TRBJ1-2; d_call: TRBD1; clone_size: -; cdr3_aa: CASSTGQGGRGYTF; cdr3_nt: TGTGCCAGCAGCACCGGACAGGGAGGGCGTGGCTACACCTTC
v_call: TRBV27; j_call: TRBJ1-1; d_call: TRBD1; clone_size: -; cdr3_aa: CASSSGQGGMNTEAFF; cdr3_nt: TGTGCCAGCAGTTCAGGACAGGGAGGTATGAACACTGAAGCTTTCTTT
v_call: TRBV24-1; j_call: TRBJ2-5; d_call: -; clone_size: once; cdr3_aa: CATSDPAHIGTQYF; cdr3_nt: TGTGCCACCAGTGACCCCGCCCATATCGGGACCCAGTACTTC
v_call: TRBV28; j_call: TRBJ2-5; d_call: TRBD2; clone_size: -; cdr3_aa: CASSLFRGGETQYF; cdr3_nt: TGTGCCAGCAGTTTATTTCGCGGGGGAGAGACCCAGTACTTC
v_call: TRBV6-5; j_call: TRBJ1-5; d_call: TRBD1; clone_size: -; cdr3_aa: CASRHTTGIGQPQHF; cdr3_nt: TGTGCCAGCAGACATACGACAGGGATAGGTCAGCCCCAGCATTTT
v_call: TRBV27; j_call: TRBJ1-5; d_call: TRBD1; clone_size: few; cdr3_aa: CASSLTGGEPQHF; cdr3_nt: TGTGCCAGCAGTCTGACAGGGGGAGAGCCCCAGCATTTT
v_call: TRBV19; j_call: TRBJ1-6; d_call: -; clone_size: -; cdr3_aa: CASGPGSVLHF; cdr3_nt: TGTGCCAGCGGACCGGGGAGTGTCCTCCACTTT
v_call: TRBV6-6; j_call: TRBJ2-4; d_call: TRBD2; clone_size: once; cdr3_aa: CASSYGGGGMGNIQYF; cdr3_nt: TGTGCCAGCAGTTACGGCGGCGGGGGGATGGGAAACATTCAGTACTTC
v_call: TRBV5-4; j_call: TRBJ2-1; d_call: TRBD1; clone_size: -; cdr3_aa: CASSSPPGTGFYNEQFF; cdr3_nt: TGTGCCAGCAGTTCTCCTCCCGGGACAGGGTTCTACAATGAGCAGTTCTTC
v_call: TRBV20-1; j_call: TRBJ1-5; d_call: -; clone_size: -; cdr3_aa: CSAFRNQPQHF; cdr3_nt: TGCAGTGCATTCAGGAATCAGCCCCAGCATTTT
v_call: TRBV24-1; j_call: TRBJ1-1; d_call: -; clone_size: once; cdr3_aa: CATSDYPLTGLNTEAFF; cdr3_nt: TGTGCCACCAGTGATTACCCCCTTACAGGGCTGAACACTGAAGCTTTCTTT